The entry below describes one TCR beta chain. Its target is not known. A junction boundary mismatches the germline segment, possibly from a read error. Study results and caveats: The TCR gene usage of tumor memory CD4+ T cells clustered together with blood and lymph node memory CD4+ cells and with lymph node naive CD4+ cells. Greatest tumor Treg TCR overlap was with tumor naive CD4+ cells.

Germline CDR1 reads LGHNA; CDR2 reads YNFKEQ. The CDR3 totals 14 residues. After constant-region reverse-primer amplification, full-length variable regions underwent semi-nested PCR with Nested Universal Primer A. One entry per CDR3 protein, called by TCRdb with MiXCR from the 5' RACE reads. The sample yields tens of thousands of distinct CDR3 sequences, roughly 28% seen once. Naive CD4+ T cells were purified with Tregs depleted by CD25. Sequencing input: naive CD4+ T cells sorted from blood. Subset denoted: naive CD4+ T cells, CD4+CD45RA+CD25-. The J gene is TRBJ1-1, the V gene TRBV4-2; D call uncertain. This TCR was recovered from a female donor with breast cancer. The CDR3 here is CAGSQARGDTEAFF. The CDR3 region has the DNA TGTGCCGGCAGCCAAGCCCGGGGAGATACTGAAGCTTTCTTT.